The 25 T cell receptor beta chains given below trace back to one sample, sequenced in a study of technical replicates of blood from a handful of donors. The data were produced by immunoSEQ multiplex PCR, yet TCRdb's version contains in-frame clones alone and is incomplete. The sample has over 80,000 clones, around 96% seen once. Sequencing input: T cells isolated from PBMCs. The origin of the receptors is a human donor in good health.

The CDR3 sequence: CASSLPRVTWAGSSYEQYF. The CDR3 nucleotides read TGTGCCAGCAGTTTACCTCGAGTTACCTGGGCCGGGAGCTCCTACGAGCAGTACTTC. This chain connects TRBV27 to TRBJ2-7; perhaps TRBD2 as D (6 bases). The CDR3 has 19 residues. Germline CDR1 and CDR2: MNHEY and SMNVEV (reference sequence). Trimming took 2 bases from V and 0 from J, leaving 23 bases between them.

This rearrangement joins TRBV9 to TRBJ2-2; 8 bases line up with TRBD1. With 0 bases clipped from V and 5 bases from J, the junction kept 6 bases outside the gene matches. The length of the CDR3 is 16 residues. Germline CDR1 is SGDLS and CDR2 is YYNGEE. The CDR3 DNA follows: TGTGCCAGCAGCGTAGCCGGACAGGGATGGACCGGGGAGCTGTTTTTT. This codes for CASSVAGQGWTGELFF.

The chain uses TRBV5-4 and TRBJ2-7; 8 bases are a match to TRBD1. V dropped 3 bases and J dropped 3; count of bases not matched to a gene: 5. CDR1 SGHNT and CDR2 YYREEE come from the germline V gene (reference sequence). The CDR3 totals 14 residues. The CDR3 DNA sequence: TGTGCCAGCAGCTACCGGGACAGGTTCTACGAGCAGTACTTC. It encodes CASSYRDRFYEQYF.

The rearrangement uses TRBV16 and TRBJ1-2; D is undetermined. Germline CDR1 and CDR2: KGHSY and FQNENV. Deletions cut 1 base from V and 0 bases from J, with 12 bases between. The CDR3 spans 16 residues. CDR3 in DNA: TGTGCCAGCAGCCAATTGTCCTCGGCGGCTAACTATGGCTACACCTTC. It yields the protein CASSQLSSAANYGYTF.

The V call is TRBV5-1, the J call TRBJ1-2; 10 bases match TRBD1. V gave up 0 bases and J gave up 6 bases; unmatched junction bases: 8. Germline CDR1 is SGHRS and CDR2 is YFSETQ. The CDR3 is 16 residues long. CDR3 bases: TGCGCCAGCAGCTTGGGACAGGGGGCGGTTGAGAATGGCTACACCTTC. It translates to CASSLGQGAVENGYTF.

Turning to this clone: Different DNA sequences within this sample yield the same CDR3. The chain joins TRBV2 to TRBJ1-2, with D perhaps TRBD1 (6 bases). The germline V and J ends were trimmed by 4 bases and 8 bases, with 11 bases remaining between them. This CDR3 contains 12 residues. The germline V gene has CDR1 SNHLY and CDR2 FYNNEI. The CDR3 sequence is CASSGNRAGYTF. The CDR3 DNA reads TGTGCCAGCAGTGGAAACAGGGCCGGCTACACCTTC.

The chain employs TRBV12-2 and TRBJ2-3; TRBD1, as called in the table, went unchecked against the DNA. TRBV12-2 constitutes a pseudogene. The CDR3 totals 17 residues. CDR3 residues: CASRLGLRGICTDTQYF. The CDR3 DNA reads TGTGCAAGTCGCTTAGGACTAAGGGGGATATGCACAGATACGCAGTATTTT.

The chain recombines TRBV2 with TRBJ1-1; the D is unclear. This CDR3 spans 8 amino acids. V lost 7 bases, J lost 10 bases, and 4 bases lay in between. Germline V gene data show CDR1 as SNHLY and CDR2 as FYNNEI. The CDR3 here is CASMRAFF. CDR3 nucleotides: TGTGCCAGCATGCGAGCTTTCTTT. Using reference TRBV2 and TRBJ1-1 for the parts outside the CDR3, the full variable domain is EPEVTQTPSHQVTQMGQEVILRCVPISNHLYFYWYRQILGQKVEFLVSFYNNEISEKSEIFDDQFSVERPDGSNFTLKIRSTKLEDSAMYFCASMRAFFGQGTRLTVV.

The rearrangement joins TRBV5-6 to TRBJ1-5, with TRBD1 identical over 8 bases. The CDR3 runs 17 residues. V lost 2 bases and J lost 2; bases outside the gene matches: 9. Per the germline V gene, CDR1 is SGHDT and CDR2 is YYEEEE. The CDR3 loop reads CASSLWTGSIGNQPQHF. The CDR3 bases are TGTGCCAGCAGCTTATGGACAGGGAGTATTGGCAATCAGCCCCAGCATTTT.

Regarding this clone: One end of the junction fails to match germline, which may point to a read error. The rearrangement links TRBV7-3 to TRBJ2-7; the D is unclear. The CDR3 spans 14 residues. CDR1 is SGHTA and CDR2 is FQGTGA in the germline V gene. CDR3 sequence: CASSLTPGSYEQYF. The CDR3 DNA reads as TGTGCCAGCAGCCTAACCCCGGGTTCCTACGAGCAGTACTTC.

The chain links TRBV4-2 to TRBJ1-3; D is unclear. V was shortened by 0 bases and J by 8 bases, with 17 bases between the two germline ends. CDR1 and CDR2 (germline): LGHNA, YNFKEQ. The CDR3 runs to 16 residues. The CDR3 region is CASSQDPDLGRYTIYF. Written as DNA, the CDR3 is TGTGCCAGCAGCCAAGATCCCGATTTAGGGAGATACACCATATATTTT.

The sample holds a few counts of this clone. V usage is TRBV19 and J usage is TRBJ2-1; TRBD2 matches 11 bases. CDR3 length: 15 amino acids. Germline V lookup: CDR1 LNHDA, CDR2 SQIVND (reference sequence). After removal of 1 base from V and 4 bases from J, the junction contained 0 bases not matched to a gene. For the CDR3, the DNA is TGTGCCAGTAGTATAGGGACTAGCGGGTACAATGAGCAGTTCTTC. Translation gives CASSIGTSGYNEQFF.

The rearrangement uses TRBV12-5 and TRBJ2-2; the match to TRBD1 covers 8 bases. The germline gives CDR1 LGHNT, CDR2 FRNRAP. The CDR3 has 18 residues. V lost 5 bases to trimming and J lost 3 bases; unmatched junction nucleotides: 14. CDR3 amino acids: CASGLRQGSGPYTGELFF. CDR3 coding DNA: TGTGCTAGTGGTCTCCGACAGGGGAGCGGGCCGTACACCGGGGAGCTGTTTTTT.

This chain links TRBV20-1 with TRBJ2-1; D is unresolved. V dropped 1 base and J dropped 9 bases, with 4 bases sitting between them. The CDR3 totals 10 residues. Germline CDR1 and CDR2: DFQATT and SNEGSKA (reference sequence). The DNA for the CDR3 is TGCAGTGCTAGAGTCAGTGAGCAGTTCTTC. Translating gives CSARVSEQFF.

The chain is built from TRBV2 and TRBJ2-3; the D gene is possibly TRBD1 (5 bases). This CDR3 is built from 14 residues. Germline V gene lookup returns CDR1 SNHLY and CDR2 FYNNEI. Trimming took 6 bases from V and 0 from J, leaving 10 bases between them. CDR3 nucleotides: TGTGCCAGCAGAGGGGAATTTAGCACAGATACGCAGTATTTT. It translates to CASRGEFSTDTQYF.

J is TRBJ2-3 and V is TRBV11-3, with 8 bases matching TRBD2. The germline V gene has CDR1 SGHNT and CDR2 YENEEA. The CDR3 has 14 amino acids. The V and J ends lost 11 bases and 0 bases, in that order; junction bases with no gene match: 7. CDR3 nucleotide sequence: TGTGCCTCCAGCGGGGGACCAAGCACAGATACGCAGTATTTT. Protein sequence: CASSGGPSTDTQYF.

The chain couples TRBV6-1 to TRBJ1-3; possible D gene TRBD1, 5 bases. The germline CDR1 and CDR2 sequences are MNHNS and SASEGT. Trimming shortened V by 6 bases and J by 5 bases, and 11 bases separated the two germline ends. The CDR3 runs 13 residues. The CDR3 reads CASRAQGRNTIYF. DNA of the CDR3: TGTGCCAGCAGAGCCCAGGGTCGAAACACCATATATTTT.

J is TRBJ2-7 and V is TRBV6-5; D might be TRBD1 (5 bases). Trimming shortened V by 2 bases and J by 5 bases, and 13 bases separated the two germline ends. Germline CDR1 MNHEY, CDR2 SVGAGI. The CDR3 runs 14 residues. DNA for the CDR3: TGTGCCAGCAGTTACGGGCAGGGTCTCAACGAGCAGTACTTC. Translating gives CASSYGQGLNEQYF.

The genes are TRBV5-4 and TRBJ1-1; tentatively, D is TRBD1 (5 bases). The V end was cut by 0 bases, the J end by 1 base, with 13 bases between. CDR1 is SGHNT and CDR2 is YYREEE in the germline V gene (reference sequence). This CDR3 contains 16 residues. The CDR3 here is CASSLVLQGTNTEAFF. As DNA, the CDR3 is TGTGCCAGCAGCTTGGTACTGCAGGGAACGAACACTGAAGCTTTCTTT.

The rearrangement links TRBV6-1 to TRBJ1-4, with a tentative D call TRBD1 (5 bases). The CDR3 totals 14 residues. CDR1 and CDR2 (germline): MNHNS, SASEGT. V lost 6 bases and J lost 6, with 14 bases in between. The CDR3 is CASRRGTAYEKLFF. CDR3 DNA sequence: TGTGCCAGCAGACGCGGGACGGCTTATGAAAAACTGTTTTTT.

V is TRBV27 and J is TRBJ2-1; 11 bases line up with TRBD2. Germline V gene lookup returns CDR1 MNHEY and CDR2 SMNVEV (reference sequence). V trimming: 6 bases; J trimming: 1 base; junction bases outside the gene matches: 2. The CDR3 extends over 15 amino acids. DNA of the CDR3: TGTGCCAGCAGGACTAGCGGGAATTCCTACAATGAGCAGTTCTTC. Protein sequence: CASRTSGNSYNEQFF.

The chain uses TRBV5-5 and TRBJ1-1; D is perhaps TRBD1 (5 bases). The V and J ends lost 6 bases and 6 bases respectively, with 15 bases between them. This CDR3 has 13 residues. Germline V CDR1 and CDR2: SGHKS, YYEKEE (reference sequence). CDR3 DNA sequence: TGTGCCAGCAATGAGGCAGGGTTCCCTGAAGCTTTCTTT. Protein product: CASNEAGFPEAFF.

The gene calls are TRBV9 and TRBJ2-7; 9 bases fit TRBD1. CDR1 is SGDLS, CDR2 YYNGEE, per germline. The CDR3 has 15 residues. The trim removed 3 bases at V and 2 bases at J, leaving 6 bases unmatched. The CDR3 loop is CASSGTGTGPYEQYF. As DNA, the CDR3 is TGTGCCAGCAGCGGAACTGGGACAGGGCCCTACGAGCAGTACTTC.

The J gene is TRBJ1-1, the V gene TRBV5-1; 9 bases map to TRBD1. In germline, CDR1 is SGHRS, CDR2 YFSETQ. This CDR3 is 12 amino acids long. V was clipped by 7 bases and J by 5 bases; unmatched bases: 3. Here the CDR3 reads CASLGTGTEAFF. CDR3 DNA: TGCGCCAGCCTAGGGACAGGGACTGAAGCTTTCTTT.

The V and J genes are TRBV29-1 and TRBJ2-2, with D possibly TRBD1 on 7 matching bases. The CDR3 extends over 13 amino acids. V lost 6 bases and J 6 bases, leaving 14 bases between the germline ends. In germline, CDR1 is SQVTM, CDR2 ANQGSEA. The CDR3 sequence is CSVRGQRAGELFF. CDR3 coding DNA: TGCAGCGTCAGGGGACAGCGGGCCGGGGAGCTGTTTTTT.